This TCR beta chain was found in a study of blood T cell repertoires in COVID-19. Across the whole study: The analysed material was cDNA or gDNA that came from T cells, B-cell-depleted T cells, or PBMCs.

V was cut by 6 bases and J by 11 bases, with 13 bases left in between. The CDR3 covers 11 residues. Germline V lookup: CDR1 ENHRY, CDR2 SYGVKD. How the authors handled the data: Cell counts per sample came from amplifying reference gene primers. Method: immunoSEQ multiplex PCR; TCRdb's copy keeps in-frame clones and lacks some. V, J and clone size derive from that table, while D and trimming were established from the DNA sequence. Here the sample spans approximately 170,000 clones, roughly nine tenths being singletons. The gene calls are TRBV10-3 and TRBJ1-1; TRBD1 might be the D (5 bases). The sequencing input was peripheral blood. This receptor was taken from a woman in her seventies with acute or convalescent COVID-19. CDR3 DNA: TGTGCCATCAGCGCCCAGGGTTCGGCTTTCTTT. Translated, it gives CAISAQGSAFF.